The text below deals with one T cell receptor beta chain. Its antigen is unknown. Specified time point: newly diagnosed GD, antithyroid drugs for less than 3 months. Scientists built the TCR library using RNA that was extracted from PBMCs. The record originates from a study of regulatory T cells in long-lasting Graves disease. For the study at large: For under 3 months, newly diagnosed Graves' patients had been taking antithyroid drugs. Study-wide results and caveats: Newly diagnosed patients shared 1,000 or so public clonotypes; persistent patients shared around 2,800.

CDR3 size: 11 residues. The germline V and J ends were trimmed by 0 bases and 12 bases, with 6 bases remaining between them. Germline lookup yields CDR1 MNHEY and CDR2 SVGAGI. Construction of TCR beta libraries relied on iRepertoire HTBI primers and on Arm-PCR targeting CDR3 regions. TCRdb itself ran the multiplex PCR reads through MiXCR, one entry per CDR3 protein. The profile shows some 370,000 distinct CDR3 sequences, approximately 12% of them singletons. Another study also made use of these data, one on T cells in Graves' hyperthyroidism and ophthalmopathy. From that report: It was a median about seven months before onset that the model predicted ophthalmopathy.

This sequence was found in a woman aged 18-29 years with Graves disease. Sequenced here: peripheral blood mononuclear cells (PBMCs), sampled at new diagnosis, from a patient treated with antithyroid drugs. This sequence joins TRBV6-5 and TRBJ2-1; D call uncertain. CDR3 residues: CASSYSSGQFF. The CDR3 coding sequence is TGTGCCAGCAGTTACTCGTCGGGGCAGTTCTTC.